These 10 T cell receptor beta chains originate from one sample sequenced in a study of radiotherapy plus CTLA-4 blockade in lung cancer. Profiled with immunoSEQ multiplex PCR; TCRdb holds only in-frame clones, not every one. The sample lists approximately 40,000 clones, 70% to 90% occurring once. The sample consisted of peripheral blood, taken from a patient treated with radiotherapy plus ipilimumab. The receptors stem from a human donor with non-small cell lung cancer whose response to radiotherapy plus ipilimumab could not be evaluated.

This clone has a handful of counts. The rearrangement uses TRBV6-1 and TRBJ2-7; 7 positions agree with TRBD1. With V trimmed by 3 bases and J by 2 bases, 13 bases remained unmatched. The CDR3 is 17 amino acids. From germline, CDR1 is MNHNS and CDR2 SASEGT. The CDR3 coding sequence is TGTGCCAGCAGTGATGGGCTAGACAGGGCGCGTCCCTACGAGCAGTACTTC. It specifies CASSDGLDRARPYEQYF.

The rearrangement joins TRBV11-2 to TRBJ2-5; D might be TRBD1 (6 bases). This CDR3 has 17 amino acids. Germline V gene lookup returns CDR1 SGHAT and CDR2 FQNNGV. Trimming pared 1 base from V and 6 bases from J, leaving 21 bases between. CDR3: CASSLAGTTGMVKTQYF. In DNA form, the CDR3 reads TGTGCCAGCAGCTTAGCGGGTACTACAGGGATGGTCAAGACCCAGTACTTC.

This clone appeared a few times. J is TRBJ2-7 and V is TRBV5-1; possibly TRBD1 for D (6 bases). Trimming cost V 3 bases and J 7 bases, with 17 bases left between them. Germline CDR1 and CDR2: SGHRS and YFSETQ. This CDR3 has 14 residues. In DNA, the CDR3 is TGCGCCAGCAGCTCAGAGCCGGGACAACGGGAGCAGTACTTC. It yields the protein CASSSEPGQREQYF.

This clone has only one observation. The chain carries TRBV18 and TRBJ1-2; D is perhaps TRBD1 (5 bases). The CDR3 has 14 residues. V was pared by 2 bases and J by 3 bases, with 10 bases between. The germline gives CDR1 KGHSH, CDR2 LQKENI. CDR3 protein: CASSPTRADYGYTF. CDR3 DNA sequence: TGTGCCAGCTCACCAACCAGGGCTGACTATGGCTACACCTTC.

V usage is TRBV7-2 and J usage is TRBJ2-1; D is perhaps TRBD1 (5 bases). The CDR3 length is 15 residues. V dropped 6 bases and J dropped 0 bases, with 12 bases sitting between them. The germline gives CDR1 SGHTA, CDR2 FQGNSA. CDR3: CASRFREGSYNEQFF. The CDR3 bases are TGTGCCAGCAGGTTCAGGGAAGGCTCCTACAATGAGCAGTTCTTC.

The chain uses TRBV11-2 and TRBJ2-1; 10 nucleotides match TRBD2. The junction had 6 bases not matched to a gene; V was cut back by 7 bases and J by 6 bases. The length of the CDR3 is 14 residues. In germline, CDR1 is SGHAT, CDR2 FQNNGV. CDR3: CASTKREGPNEQFF. The DNA for the CDR3 is TGTGCCAGCACAAAGCGGGAGGGCCCCAATGAGCAGTTCTTC.

The rearrangement joins TRBV7-9 to TRBJ2-3; the D gene is possibly TRBD2 (5 bases). V gave up 1 base and J gave up 0 bases, with 14 bases separating them. Germline V lookup: CDR1 SEHNR, CDR2 FQNEAQ (reference sequence). The CDR3 is 17 amino acids. DNA of the CDR3: TGTGCCAGCAGCTTAGTAGTCCAGGAGGTTAGCACAGATACGCAGTATTTT. Protein sequence: CASSLVVQEVSTDTQYF.

CDR3 coding DNA: TGTGCCAGCAGGATACGACAGGGTTCCAATCAGCCCCAGCATTTT. It translates to CASRIRQGSNQPQHF. The chain recombines TRBV6-5 with TRBJ1-5; TRBD1 aligns across 7 bases. The junction had 8 bases not matched to a gene; V was cut back by 6 bases and J by 3 bases. This CDR3 region has 15 residues. Per the germline V gene, CDR1 is MNHEY and CDR2 is SVGAGI.

V usage is TRBV28 and J usage is TRBJ1-5, with 7 bases aligning to TRBD1. This CDR3 region has 16 residues. Unmatched junction bases numbered 8, after V lost 2 bases and J lost 4 bases. Germline loops: CDR1 MDHEN, CDR2 SYDVKM. The CDR3 coding sequence is TGTGCCAGCAGTTTAGGGAGAGGCAGGGGGAATCAGCCCCAGCATTTT. Protein product: CASSLGRGRGNQPQHF.

The chain couples TRBV28 to TRBJ2-1, with 10 bases identical to TRBD2. This CDR3 is built from 18 residues. The germline V gene encodes CDR1 MDHEN and CDR2 SYDVKM. The V and J ends lost 6 bases and 4 bases, in that order; junction bases with no gene match: 15. DNA of the CDR3: TGTGCCAGCAGCTCTTCCAGCGGGAGGGCCTTAGCATACAATGAGCAGTTCTTC. Its translation: CASSSSSGRALAYNEQFF.